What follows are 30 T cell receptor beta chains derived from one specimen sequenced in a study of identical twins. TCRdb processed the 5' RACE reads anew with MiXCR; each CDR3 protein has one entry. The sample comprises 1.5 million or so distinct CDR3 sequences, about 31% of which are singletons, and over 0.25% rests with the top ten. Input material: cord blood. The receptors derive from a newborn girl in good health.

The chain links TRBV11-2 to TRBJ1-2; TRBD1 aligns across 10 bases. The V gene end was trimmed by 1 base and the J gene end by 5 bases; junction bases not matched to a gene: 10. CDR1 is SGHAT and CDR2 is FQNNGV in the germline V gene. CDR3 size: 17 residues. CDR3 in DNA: TGTGCCAGCAGCTTAGGCCCCTTGACAGGGGGCGATTATGGCTACACCTTC. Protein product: CASSLGPLTGGDYGYTF.

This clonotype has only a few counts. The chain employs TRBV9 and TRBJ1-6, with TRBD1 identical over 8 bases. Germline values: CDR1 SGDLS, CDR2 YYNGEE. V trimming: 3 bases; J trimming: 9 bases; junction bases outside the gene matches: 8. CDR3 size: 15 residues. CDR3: CASSAGQGAISPLHF. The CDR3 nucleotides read TGTGCCAGCAGCGCTGGACAGGGCGCCATTTCACCCCTCCACTTT.

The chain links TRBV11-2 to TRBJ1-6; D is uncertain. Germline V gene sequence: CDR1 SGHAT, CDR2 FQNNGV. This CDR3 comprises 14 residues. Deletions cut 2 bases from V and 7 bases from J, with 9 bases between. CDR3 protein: CASSLLLENSPLHF. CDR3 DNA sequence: TGTGCCAGCAGCTTATTGTTAGAGAATTCACCCCTCCACTTT.

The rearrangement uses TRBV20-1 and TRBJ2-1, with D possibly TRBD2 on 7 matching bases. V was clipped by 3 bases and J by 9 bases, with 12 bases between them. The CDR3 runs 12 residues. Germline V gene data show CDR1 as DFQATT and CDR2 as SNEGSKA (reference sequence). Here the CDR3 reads CSASGGQGEQFF. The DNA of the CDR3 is TGCAGTGCTAGCGGGGGGCAGGGTGAGCAGTTCTTC.

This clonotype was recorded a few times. The CDR3 spells CASSPFDGELFF. The CDR3 DNA reads TGTGCCAGCAGCCCATTCGACGGGGAGCTGTTTTTT. The V call is TRBV12-3 or TRBV12-4, the J call TRBJ2-2, with D unclear. The CDR3 is 12 amino acids. Deletions cut 6 bases from V and 7 bases from J, with 9 bases between.

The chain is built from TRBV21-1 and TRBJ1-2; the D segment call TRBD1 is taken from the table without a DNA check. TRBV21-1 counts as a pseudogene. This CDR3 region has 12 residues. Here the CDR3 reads CASSKDGGGFTF. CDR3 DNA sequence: TGTGCCAGCAGCAAAGACGGGGGCGGCTTCACCTTC.

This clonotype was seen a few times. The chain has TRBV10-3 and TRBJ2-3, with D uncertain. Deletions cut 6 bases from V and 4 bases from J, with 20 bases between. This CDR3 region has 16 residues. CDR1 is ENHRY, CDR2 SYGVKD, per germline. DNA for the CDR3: TGTGCCATCAGCAACCCGGGCGCTAGATCCGCAGATACGCAGTATTTT. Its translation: CAISNPGARSADTQYF.

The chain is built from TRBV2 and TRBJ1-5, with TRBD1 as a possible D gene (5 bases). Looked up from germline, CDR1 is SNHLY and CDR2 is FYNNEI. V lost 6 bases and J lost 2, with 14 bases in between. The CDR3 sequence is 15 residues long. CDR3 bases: TGTGCCAGCAGACAAGACAGAGCCCGCAATCAGCCCCAGCATTTT. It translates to CASRQDRARNQPQHF.

CDR3 bases: TGTGCCAGCAGCCAATTAAGGCGGGGAGGCACAGATACGCAGTATTTT. Residues: CASSQLRRGGTDTQYF. This chain connects TRBV3-1 to TRBJ2-3, with D possibly being TRBD2 (6 bases). Trimming cost V 2 bases and J 1 base, with 13 bases left between them. The CDR3 runs 16 residues. In germline, CDR1 is LGHDT, CDR2 YNNKEL (reference sequence).

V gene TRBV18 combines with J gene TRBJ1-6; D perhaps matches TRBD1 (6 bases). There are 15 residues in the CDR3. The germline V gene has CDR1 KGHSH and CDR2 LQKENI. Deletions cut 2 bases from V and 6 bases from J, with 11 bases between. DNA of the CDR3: TGTGCCAGCTCACCAAACAGGGATTTTAATTCACCCCTCCACTTT. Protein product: CASSPNRDFNSPLHF.

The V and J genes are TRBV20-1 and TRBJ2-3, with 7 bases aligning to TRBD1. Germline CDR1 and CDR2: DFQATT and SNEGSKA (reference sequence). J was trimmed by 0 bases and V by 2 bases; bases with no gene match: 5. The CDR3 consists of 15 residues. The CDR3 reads CSARWDSWSTDTQYF. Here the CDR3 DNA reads TGCAGTGCTAGATGGGACAGCTGGAGCACAGATACGCAGTATTTT.

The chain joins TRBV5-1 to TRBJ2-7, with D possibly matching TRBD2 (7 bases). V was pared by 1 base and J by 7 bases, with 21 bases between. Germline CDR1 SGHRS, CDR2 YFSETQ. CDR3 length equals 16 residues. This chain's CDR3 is CASSLLAGGANNEQYF. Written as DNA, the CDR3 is TGCGCCAGCAGCTTGTTGGCTGGGGGGGCGAACAATGAGCAGTACTTC. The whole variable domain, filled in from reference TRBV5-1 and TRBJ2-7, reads KAGVTQTPRYLIKTRGQQVTLSCSPISGHRSVSWYQQTPGQGLQFLFEYFSETQRNKGNFPGRFSGRQFSNSRSEMNVSTLELGDSALYLCASSLLAGGANNEQYFGPGTRLTVT.

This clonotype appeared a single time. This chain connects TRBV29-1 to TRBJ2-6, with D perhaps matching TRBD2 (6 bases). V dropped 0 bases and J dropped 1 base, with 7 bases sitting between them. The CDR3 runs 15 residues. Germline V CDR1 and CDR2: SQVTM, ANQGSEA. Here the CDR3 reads CSVEDRGSGANVLTF. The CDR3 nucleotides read TGCAGCGTTGAAGATCGGGGGTCTGGGGCCAACGTCCTGACTTTC.

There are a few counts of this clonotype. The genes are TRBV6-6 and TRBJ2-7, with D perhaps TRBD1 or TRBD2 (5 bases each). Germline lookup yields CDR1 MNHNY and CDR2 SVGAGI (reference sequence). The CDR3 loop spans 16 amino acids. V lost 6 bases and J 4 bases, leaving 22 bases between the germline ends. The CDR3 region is CASRLLDSTGAYEQYF. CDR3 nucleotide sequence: TGTGCCAGCAGACTCCTCGACAGTACCGGGGCATACGAGCAGTACTTC.

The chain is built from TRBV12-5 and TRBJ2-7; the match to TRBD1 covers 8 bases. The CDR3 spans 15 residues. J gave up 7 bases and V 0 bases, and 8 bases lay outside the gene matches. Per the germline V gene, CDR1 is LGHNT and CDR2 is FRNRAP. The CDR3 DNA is TGTGCTAGTGGTTTGGTTCAGGGGGCGGGTAATGAGCAGTACTTC. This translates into CASGLVQGAGNEQYF. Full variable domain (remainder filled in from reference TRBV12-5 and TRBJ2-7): DARVTQTPRHKVTEMGQEVTMRCQPILGHNTVFWYRQTMMQGLELLAYFRNRAPLDDSGMPKDRFSAEMPDATLATLKIQPSEPRDSAVYFCASGLVQGAGNEQYFGPGTRLTVT.

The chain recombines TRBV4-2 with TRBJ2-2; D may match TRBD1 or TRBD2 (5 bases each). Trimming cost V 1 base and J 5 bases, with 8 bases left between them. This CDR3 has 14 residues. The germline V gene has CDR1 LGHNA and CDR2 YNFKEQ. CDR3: CASSQGDGTGELFF. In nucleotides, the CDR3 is TGTGCCAGCAGCCAAGGGGACGGTACCGGGGAGCTGTTTTTT.

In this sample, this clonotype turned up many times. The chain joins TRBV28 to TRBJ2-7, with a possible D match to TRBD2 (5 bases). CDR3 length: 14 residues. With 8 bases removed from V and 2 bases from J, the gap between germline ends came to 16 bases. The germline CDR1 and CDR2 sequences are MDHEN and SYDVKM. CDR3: CASFNERGPYEQYF. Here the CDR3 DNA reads TGTGCCAGCTTTAACGAGAGAGGGCCCTACGAGCAGTACTTC.

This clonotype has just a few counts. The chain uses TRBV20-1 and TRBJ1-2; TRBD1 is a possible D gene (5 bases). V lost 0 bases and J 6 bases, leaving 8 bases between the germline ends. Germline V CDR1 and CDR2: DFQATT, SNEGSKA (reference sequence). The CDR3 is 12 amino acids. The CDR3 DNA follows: TGCAGTGCTAGAGATCAACAGGATGGCTACACCTTC. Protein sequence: CSARDQQDGYTF.

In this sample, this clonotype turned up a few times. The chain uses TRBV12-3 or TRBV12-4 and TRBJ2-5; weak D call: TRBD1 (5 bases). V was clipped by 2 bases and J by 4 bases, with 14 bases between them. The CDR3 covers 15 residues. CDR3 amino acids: CASSLSAWTIETQYF. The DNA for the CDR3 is TGTGCCAGCAGTTTATCGGCCTGGACAATAGAGACCCAGTACTTC.

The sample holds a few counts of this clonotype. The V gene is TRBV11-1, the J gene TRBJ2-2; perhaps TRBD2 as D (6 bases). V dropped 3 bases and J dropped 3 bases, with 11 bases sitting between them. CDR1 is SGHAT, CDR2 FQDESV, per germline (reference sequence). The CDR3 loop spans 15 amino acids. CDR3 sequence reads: CASSLRGGHTGELFF. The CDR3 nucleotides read TGTGCCAGCAGCTTGCGGGGTGGTCACACCGGGGAGCTGTTTTTT.

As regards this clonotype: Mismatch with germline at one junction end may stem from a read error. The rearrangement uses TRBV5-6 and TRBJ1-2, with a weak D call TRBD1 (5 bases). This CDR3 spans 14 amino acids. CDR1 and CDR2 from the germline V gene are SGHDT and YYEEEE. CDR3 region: CASSFPSGSYSYTF. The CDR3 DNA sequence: TGTGCCAGCAGCTTCCCATCAGGGTCCTATAGCTACACCTTC.

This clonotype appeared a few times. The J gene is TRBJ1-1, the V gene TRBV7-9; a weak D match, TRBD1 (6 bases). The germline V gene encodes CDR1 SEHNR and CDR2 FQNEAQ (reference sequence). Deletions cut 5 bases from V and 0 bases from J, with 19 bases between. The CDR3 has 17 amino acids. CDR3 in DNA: TGTGCCAGCAGCCAGAGGCTGAACGGGACAATGAACACTGAAGCTTTCTTT. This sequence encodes CASSQRLNGTMNTEAFF.

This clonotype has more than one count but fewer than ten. CDR3 sequence: CASRLAGGGTDTQYF. The DNA for the CDR3 is TGTGCCAGCAGACTAGCGGGAGGGGGCACAGATACGCAGTATTTT. The chain combines TRBV27 with TRBJ2-3, with TRBD2 matching over 13 bases. The V gene end was trimmed by 6 bases and the J gene end by 1 base; junction bases not matched to a gene: 1. This CDR3 spans 15 amino acids. The germline V gene encodes CDR1 MNHEY and CDR2 SMNVEV (reference sequence).

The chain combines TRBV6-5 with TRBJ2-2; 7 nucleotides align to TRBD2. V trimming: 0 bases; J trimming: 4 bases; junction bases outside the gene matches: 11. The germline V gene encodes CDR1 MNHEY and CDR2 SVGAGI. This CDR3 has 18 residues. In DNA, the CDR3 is TGTGCCAGCAGTTACTCCCCTGGACTAGGAGGCGGCACCGGGGAGCTGTTTTTT. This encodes CASSYSPGLGGGTGELFF.

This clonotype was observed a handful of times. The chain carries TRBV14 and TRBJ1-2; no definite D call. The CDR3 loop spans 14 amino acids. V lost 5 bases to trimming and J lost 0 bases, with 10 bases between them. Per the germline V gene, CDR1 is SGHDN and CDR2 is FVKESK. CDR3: CASSGRGANYGYTF. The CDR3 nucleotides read TGTGCCAGCAGCGGACGGGGAGCTAACTATGGCTACACCTTC.

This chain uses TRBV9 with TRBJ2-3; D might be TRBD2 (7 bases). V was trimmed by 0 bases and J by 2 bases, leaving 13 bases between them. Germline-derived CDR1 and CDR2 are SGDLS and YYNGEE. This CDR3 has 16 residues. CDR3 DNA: TGTGCCAGCAGCGTAGTAGGGGGGGGTTTCACAGATACGCAGTATTTT. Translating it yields CASSVVGGGFTDTQYF.

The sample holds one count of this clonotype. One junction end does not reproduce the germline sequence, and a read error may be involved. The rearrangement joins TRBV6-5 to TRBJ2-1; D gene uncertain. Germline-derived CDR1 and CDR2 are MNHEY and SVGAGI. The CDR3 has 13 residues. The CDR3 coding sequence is TGTGCCAGCAGTCACTCGAGTAGAGGTGAGCAGTTCTTC. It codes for CASSHSSRGEQFF.

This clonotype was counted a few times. Here the CDR3 DNA reads TGTGCCAGCAGCTTAGGTGGCCCCGGGGACTACGAGCAGTACTTC. It yields the protein CASSLGGPGDYEQYF. The chain carries TRBV11-2 and TRBJ2-7; TRBD2 might be the D (5 bases). CDR1 is SGHAT and CDR2 is FQNNGV in the germline V gene. This CDR3 spans 15 amino acids. The V end was cut by 1 base, the J end by 3 bases, with 13 bases between.

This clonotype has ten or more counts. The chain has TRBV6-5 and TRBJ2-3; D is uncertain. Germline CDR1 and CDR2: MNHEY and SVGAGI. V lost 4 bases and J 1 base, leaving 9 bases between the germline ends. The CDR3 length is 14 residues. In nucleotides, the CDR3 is TGTGCCAGCAGTTCGTACGACGGCACAGATACGCAGTATTTT. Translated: CASSSYDGTDTQYF.

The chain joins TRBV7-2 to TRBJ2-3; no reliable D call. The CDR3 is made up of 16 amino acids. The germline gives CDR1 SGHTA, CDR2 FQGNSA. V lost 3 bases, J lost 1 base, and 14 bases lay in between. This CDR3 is CASSFRGPPGTDTQYF. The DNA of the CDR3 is TGTGCCAGCAGCTTCAGAGGACCACCTGGCACAGATACGCAGTATTTT.